What follows is one T cell receptor beta chain and its context. This clonotype was seen only a few times. Its cognate antigen has yet to be identified. The record has no base qualities; no much larger clone is one base away. Explained via the paper, the time point label denotes: pre-sensitization, week 0. The sample's treatment or condition label is to be understood as: therapeutic diphenylcyclopropenone sensitization with weekly scalp DPC. At every patch-test visit, the blood draw took place before the patch test was put on. Patients were eligible if aged 18 to 70, diagnosed with alopecia and judged suitable for DPC therapy, and pregnant patients were excluded. Total RNA was isolated from unfractionated whole blood collected in Tempus Blood RNA tubes. The germline V and J ends show losses of 6 bases and 4 bases respectively, and no gene match explains 10 bases of the junction. The CDR3 sequence holds 16 residues, the cysteine and phenylalanine included. The only DNA kept is the CDR3, 48 bases in frame from the first base. From the germline V gene, CDR1 is MNHEY and CDR2 is SVGAGI.

This sample stems from a study of human T cells and chemical hapten exposure (dated by TCRdb to 2020 to 2023). Notes on the research overall: For sensitization, 2% DPC in acetone was applied to an approximately 2 cm by approximately 2 cm area of upper inner arm skin. Throughout the study period of around 24 weeks, patients also received therapeutic DPC doses to the scalp every week. Patch testing was performed on the upper back with Finn chambers containing 0.01% DPC, and the patch tests were scored after 6 days according to International Contact Dermatitis Research Group standards. The mostly female patient cohort included alopecia areata with under or over 50% scalp involvement, alopecia totalis and alopecia universalis. The libraries were sequenced as a pool, and the TCR yield per sample differed mostly because of small variations in library volumes within the pool. Peripheral blood TCR repertoire changes were tracked in vivo in alopecia patients during primary and secondary sensitization to the hapten diphenylcyclopropenone (DPC). Blood samples were taken from patients before sensitization (week 0) and then at 2, 6 and about 24 weeks after DPC sensitization. Roughly 30 alopecia patients gave blood for TCR sequencing at one to four time points (pre-sensitization, 2, 6 and 24 weeks).

Broader findings and caveats from the paper: After repeated subsampling, changes were observed in the strength of the expansion versus patch-test correlation and in the threshold at which the correlation became significant. A positive correlation was found between the number of PT1 expanded TCRs and patch test score, with significance reached at thresholds 8, 16 and 32 but not 4. Compared with pre-sensitization or healthy control sets, expanded TCRs formed significantly more large CDR3 similarity clusters, which is consistent with antigen-driven responses. DPC sensitization did not change the number of TCRs with a frequency above 1 in 1000, and there was no evidence of changes in global repertoire structure. Because all patients had alopecia, a presumed autoimmune disease, the immune response of the patients might differ from that of healthy individuals.

The library was prepared using RACE. The sequencer listed for this sample is NextSeq 500. During library preparation, unique molecular identifiers were attached to individual cDNA molecules so that TCRs could be counted quantitatively and reproducibly. Both TCR alpha and TCR beta chains were sequenced from each blood RNA sample. The authors processed their data as follows. The median number of TCRs per sample was 95,638, ranging from roughly 20,000 to 690,600. V, J and CDR3 annotation of the TCR reads was performed with the Decombinator software suite. To make PS versus PT1 abundance plots, every sample was subsampled to the same number of TCRs (28,000). TCRs were defined as expanded if absent before sensitization and observed at least eight times at the 2-week time point. Through fastp at Q25 and MiXCR, TCRdb rebuilt clones from the public reads, retaining in-frame beta chains. Rows matching on CDR3 protein sequence are summarized as one entry with the most common DNA and genes. The V and J calls were not made by the authors but by TCRdb's processing. This sample holds a few hundred thousand distinct CDR3 sequences; 5.5% were observed only once. More than 8% of the sample is taken by the ten largest.

Specimen: whole blood, collected in connection with sensitization to the hapten diphenylcyclopropenone (DPC). The rearranged chain carries TRBV6-5 and TRBJ2-3; 10 bases in the junction line up with TRBD2. This clonotype originated in a woman aged 18-30 years with alopecia areata. Some clones in this sample may be carry-over from other donors' samples. The nucleotides are TGTGCCAGCAGCCGAACTAGCGGGGTAGGAGCAGATACGCAGTATTTT. Its translation reads: CASSRTSGVGADTQYF.